This TCR beta chain comes out of a study of cytomegalovirus exposure and HLA in healthy donors. PCR amplification relied on 60 Vbeta primers (plus 13 Jbeta primers). Clones were read by immunoSEQ multiplex PCR, and TCRdb kept only the in-frame ones, dropping some. This sample's table has some 130,000 clones. Study-level findings and limits: The authors later linked a missense DCLRE1C variant to TCR beta V- and J-gene trimming. According to a later analysis, most TCR beta chains associated with CMV appeared HLA-restricted.

On this clone: Its antigen is still unknown.

The junction had 3 bases not matched to a gene; V was cut back by 6 bases and J by 2 bases. Germline lookup yields CDR1 SQVTM and CDR2 ANQGSEA. The CDR3 is made up of 12 amino acids. Sequenced material: PBMCs. The sequence came from a woman aged 55-70 years in good health and CMV-seronegative. V is TRBV29-1 and J is TRBJ1-1; 7 bases agree with TRBD1. Here the CDR3 DNA reads TGCAGCGTCGACAGGGCAAACACTGAAGCTTTCTTT. Its protein is CSVDRANTEAFF. Full variable domain (remainder filled in from reference TRBV29-1 and TRBJ1-1): SAVISQKPSRDICQRGTSLTIQCQVDSQVTMMFWYRQQPGQSLTLIATANQGSEATYESGFVIDKFPISRPNLTFSTLTVSNMSPEDSSIYLCSVDRANTEAFFGQGTRLTVV.